The 7 T cell receptor beta chains below all came from one sample that was sequenced in a study of T-cell memory formation after mild COVID-19. TCRdb reanalysed the 5' RACE reads using MiXCR and keeps one entry per CDR3 protein. The data hold around 250,000 distinct CDR3 sequences, with approximately 15% observed a single time. Sequences were obtained from PBMCs or a T cell subset sorted from them (not recorded which). The receptors come from an adult woman who had mild COVID-19 (a few samples of this study predate the infection). Cell type and time point are not known.

The sample holds a few counts of this clonotype. The gene calls are TRBV4-1 and TRBJ2-5; TRBD2 agrees at 14 bases. Germline V gene lookup returns CDR1 MGHRA and CDR2 YSYEKL. This CDR3 has 17 amino acids. V gave up 3 bases and J gave up 3 bases; unmatched junction bases: 6. Here the CDR3 DNA reads TGCGCCAGCAGCCAGGCCGGGACTAGCGGGAGTAAAGAGACCCAGTACTTC. This gives the protein CASSQAGTSGSKETQYF.

This clonotype came up a few times. As DNA, the CDR3 is TGTGCCAGCAGCTTACTCGGGGCCGGAAACACCGGGGAGCTGTTTTTT. Translation: CASSLLGAGNTGELFF. This chain joins TRBV7-2 and TRBJ2-2, with D possibly being TRBD1 or TRBD2 (5 bases each). Germline V gene lookup returns CDR1 SGHTA and CDR2 FQGNSA. There are 16 residues in the CDR3. Trimming took off 2 bases at V and 2 bases at J, with 12 bases between the two ends.

This clonotype was seen more than once but under ten times. V gene TRBV7-2 combines with J gene TRBJ2-3, with 7 positions matching TRBD2. From germline, CDR1 is SGHTA and CDR2 FQGNSA. After removal of 4 bases from V and 2 bases from J, the junction contained 15 bases not matched to a gene. This CDR3 has 18 residues. The CDR3 coding sequence is TGTGCCAGCAGCTCCCGACGAGCTAGCGGAGGGCTCACAGATACGCAGTATTTT. Protein product: CASSSRRASGGLTDTQYF.

The genes are TRBV6-2 or TRBV6-3 and TRBJ2-2; 8 bases agree with TRBD2. In germline, CDR1 is MNHEY, CDR2 SVGEGT. V was pared by 3 bases and J by 5 bases, with 17 bases of the junction left unmatched. This CDR3 spans 19 amino acids. The CDR3 here is CASSYRVVRLAGTTGELFF. CDR3 in DNA: TGTGCCAGCAGTTATAGGGTAGTCCGGCTAGCGGGCACTACCGGGGAGCTGTTTTTT.

Ten or more counts support this clonotype. The junction departs from the called germline gene at one end, perhaps through a read error. The CDR3 loop is CASSTGTNQVLNF. Written as DNA, the CDR3 is TGTGCCAGCAGCACAGGGACTAACCAAGTCCTGAACTTC. This rearrangement joins TRBV5-6 to TRBJ2-7; D possibly corresponds to TRBD2 (7 bases). CDR1 and CDR2 from the germline V gene are SGHDT and YYEEEE. The CDR3 has 13 amino acids.

This rearrangement joins TRBV27 to TRBJ2-7, with a tentative D call TRBD1 (5 bases). Germline CDR1 MNHEY, CDR2 SMNVEV (reference sequence). The CDR3 covers 14 residues. V was trimmed by 0 bases and J by 3 bases, leaving 9 bases between them. Here the CDR3 reads CASSLSGPSYEQYF. The CDR3 nucleotides are TGTGCCAGCAGTTTATCGGGGCCCAGCTACGAGCAGTACTTC.

This clonotype was detected only a few times. CDR3 residues: CASSLQGTSYNEQFF. CDR3 DNA: TGTGCCAGCAGCTTACAGGGGACATCCTACAATGAGCAGTTCTTC. The chain recombines TRBV7-2 with TRBJ2-1, with D possibly being TRBD1 (6 bases). The CDR3 runs to 15 residues. Germline V gene lookup returns CDR1 SGHTA and CDR2 FQGNSA. Trimming took 2 bases from V and 1 from J, leaving 9 bases between them.